The rows below give T cell receptor beta chains drawn from one sample of a study of tumor and adjacent non-tumor tissue in lung cancer. TCRdb recomputed calls from the multiplex PCR reads with MiXCR, one row per CDR3 protein. The sample carries 85,000 to 100,000 distinct CDR3 sequences, about 66% recorded once. The sequenced material came from lung tumor tissue. These receptors were collected from a man aged 55 to 70 with non-small cell lung cancer. CDR3s include the opening cysteine and the closing phenylalanine or tryptophan. D genes are given only for firm matches. Not all rows give a size; the values are once, few, many and, for expanded clones, a class.

d_call j_call clone_size v_call cdr3_nt cdr3_aa
- TRBJ1-5 - TRBV28 TGTGCCAGCAGTATCATCAGGGATCACAATCAGCCTCAGCATTTT CASSIIRDHNQPQHF
TRBD1 TRBJ1-6 few TRBV28 TGTGCCAGCAGTGGGGACAGCAGCTCCTATAATTCACCCCTCCACTTT CASSGDSSSYNSPLHF
- TRBJ2-2 - TRBV6-5 TGTGCCCGCAGTAAATCCGGGGCCGCGAGCACCGGGGAGCTGTTTTTT CARSKSGAASTGELFF
TRBD1 TRBJ1-2 medium-sized TRBV12-3/TRBV12-4 TGTGCCAGCAGCAGGGACAGCTATGGCTACACCTTC CASSRDSYGYTF
- TRBJ2-1 - TRBV2 TGTGCCAGCTTCGGCGTGCGGTACAATGAGCAGTTCTTC CASFGVRYNEQFF
TRBD1 TRBJ1-5 - TRBV6-1 TGTGCCAGCAATGAATCTGGGACAGGGATACTTAGCAATCAGCCCCAGCATTTT CASNESGTGILSNQPQHF
- TRBJ2-5 few TRBV11-1 TGTGCCAGCAGCTTAGCCGGCCCCGATGAGACCCAGTACTTC CASSLAGPDETQYF
- TRBJ2-7 - TRBV12-3/TRBV12-4 TGTGCCTGCAGGCTGATTACAGACTGCGAGCAGTACTTC CACRLITDCEQYF
TRBD1 TRBJ1-2 many TRBV28 TGTGCCAGCAGCACCTCAGGGGGCAGCTATGGCTACACCTTC CASSTSGGSYGYTF
TRBD2 TRBJ2-5 - TRBV6-6 TGTGCCAGCAGAAAAGCCAGCGGGAGCAGAATCCAGTACTTC CASRKASGSRIQYF
TRBD2 TRBJ2-7 - TRBV11-3 TGTGCCAGCAGTCTCAGAGGGACTAGCTGGGGGAGCTACGAGCAGTACTTC CASSLRGTSWGSYEQYF
- TRBJ2-3 many TRBV7-8 TGTGCCAGCAGCTCCAGGGGGGGGTACACAGATACGCAGTATTTT CASSSRGGYTDTQYF
- TRBJ2-5 many TRBV20-1 TGCAGTGCTATAGGCCCCCCACGGGGGCAAGAGACCCAGTACTTC CSAIGPPRGQETQYF
- TRBJ1-1 - TRBV29-1 TGCAGCGTCATAAAACAGGGTCTGAGTAACTCTGAAGTTTTCTTT CSVIKQGLSNSEVFF
- TRBJ2-1 medium-sized TRBV11-2 TGTGCCAGCAGCTTAGTATCGGGTCGGGTAACCCACAATGAGCAGTTCTTC CASSLVSGRVTHNEQFF
- TRBJ2-7 many TRBV4-3 TGCGCCAGCAGCCAAGTTCGGGGGCCCTACGAGCAGTACTTC CASSQVRGPYEQYF
- TRBJ1-5 - TRBV6-2/TRBV6-3 TGTACCAGCAGACAAAGAGGGGGTTTAAGCAATCAGCCCCAGAATTTT CTSRQRGGLSNQPQNF
- TRBJ2-1 - TRBV7-9 TGTGCCAGCAACTCGGACACCGAGTGGTCCTACAATGAGCAGTTCTTC CASNSDTEWSYNEQFF
- TRBJ2-7 many TRBV6-1 TGTGCCACCGAGACAGATTCGAGCTCCTACGAGCAGTACTTC CATETDSSSYEQYF
TRBD2 TRBJ2-1 - TRBV11-3 TGTGCCACTAGGAGGGCTAGCGGGAGCACCTACGAGCAGTTCTTC CATRRASGSTYEQFF
- TRBJ1-4 - TRBV11-2 TGTGCCAGCAGCCCTCGGACCAGAACTAATGAAAAACTGTTTTTT CASSPRTRTNEKLFF
- TRBJ2-1 once TRBV5-4 TGTGCCAGCAGCCCCGGGATTAATGAGCAGTTCTTC CASSPGINEQFF